One sample yielded the 16 T cell receptor beta chains listed below, sequenced in a study of T cells in Graves' hyperthyroidism and ophthalmopathy. RNA transcripts yielded amplified TCR beta CDR3 regions. HTBI primers were used for first-round RT-PCR of the TCR CDR3. A single record per CDR3 protein comes from TCRdb applying MiXCR to the multiplex PCR reads. This sample has over 500,000 distinct CDR3 sequences, with less than 15% found just once. Sample: blood. All receptors derive from a middle-aged woman with Graves' hyperthyroidism.

The sample holds many counts of this clonotype. The chain carries TRBV5-6 and TRBJ2-7; TRBD1 might be the D (5 bases). The CDR3 has 13 residues. CDR1 is SGHDT, CDR2 YYEEEE, per germline. V lost 6 bases and J lost 0, with 10 bases in between. Here the CDR3 reads CASTSTDSYEQYF. The CDR3 DNA reads as TGTGCCAGCACCTCGACAGACTCCTACGAGCAGTACTTC.

This clonotype showed up many times. The rearrangement joins TRBV20-1 to TRBJ1-5, with D unclear. Germline CDR1 reads DFQATT; CDR2 reads SNEGSKA (reference sequence). V lost 3 bases, J lost 6 bases, and 15 bases lay in between. The CDR3 runs to 14 residues. DNA of the CDR3: TGCAGTGCTAGGGGGTCCATCGGTTTTCAGCCCCAGCATTTT. Protein sequence: CSARGSIGFQPQHF.

With respect to this clonotype: Being one base from a much bigger clone, this may be a read error. The J gene is TRBJ2-6, the V gene TRBV18, with no clear D. This CDR3 has 15 amino acids. V lost 3 bases, J lost 4 bases, and 10 bases lay in between. Per germline, CDR1 KGHSH and CDR2 LQKENI. The CDR3, as DNA: TGTGCCAGCTCACCCCCAGTGGTAGGGGCCAACGTCCTGACTTTC. Its protein is CASSPPVVGANVLTF.

This clonotype showed up many times. The chain is built from TRBV7-9 and TRBJ2-1, with D hard to call. Looked up from germline, CDR1 is SEHNR and CDR2 is FQNEAQ (reference sequence). This CDR3 has 18 amino acids. V lost 4 bases to trimming and J lost 3 bases, with 22 bases between them. The CDR3 sequence is CASSSMIGGSYYYNEQFF. CDR3 bases: TGTGCCAGCAGCTCCATGATAGGTGGCAGCTATTACTACAATGAGCAGTTCTTC.

V usage is TRBV24-1 and J usage is TRBJ2-1; D is possibly TRBD1 (6 bases). This CDR3 is 15 amino acids long. V was shortened by 4 bases and J by 4 bases, with 13 bases between the two germline ends. In germline, CDR1 is KGHDR, CDR2 SFDVKD. The DNA for the CDR3 is TGTGCCACCAGTGACCCCGGGACACAATACAATGAGCAGTTCTTC. It is translated as CATSDPGTQYNEQFF.

This clonotype was found many times. The rearrangement joins TRBV28 to TRBJ2-1; the match to TRBD1 covers 7 bases. There are 16 residues in the CDR3. After removal of 4 bases from V and 2 bases from J, the junction contained 8 bases not matched to a gene. The germline V gene encodes CDR1 MDHEN and CDR2 SYDVKM. Here the CDR3 reads CASSSPDRNPYNEQFF. The CDR3 DNA follows: TGTGCCAGCAGTTCCCCGGACAGGAATCCCTACAATGAGCAGTTCTTC.

The V gene is TRBV30, the J gene TRBJ1-6; perhaps TRBD1 as D (5 bases). Looked up from germline, CDR1 is GTSNPN and CDR2 is SVGIG (reference sequence). The CDR3 is 16 residues long. V was clipped by 0 bases and J by 8 bases, with 17 bases between them. CDR3 amino acids: CAWSVWKGPTDSPLHF. In DNA, the CDR3 is TGTGCCTGGAGTGTTTGGAAGGGGCCGACGGATTCACCCCTCCACTTT. The variable domain in full, completed from reference TRBV30 and TRBJ1-6, reads SQTIHQWPATLVQPVGSPLSLECTVEGTSNPNLYWYRQAAGRGLQLLFYSVGIGQISSEVPQNLSASRPQDRQFILSSKKLLLSDSGFYLCAWSVWKGPTDSPLHFGNGTRLTVT.

This clonotype was observed a handful of times. This sequence joins TRBV29-1 and TRBJ1-1; 8 nucleotides line up with TRBD1. V was pared by 6 bases and J by 1 base, with 4 bases of the junction left unmatched. CDR3 length: 13 residues. Germline values: CDR1 SQVTM, CDR2 ANQGSEA. The CDR3 is CSVGDRTNTEAFF. CDR3 DNA: TGCAGCGTCGGGGACAGGACGAACACTGAAGCTTTCTTT.

This clonotype was counted between two and nine times. This chain joins TRBV27 and TRBJ2-7; D remains ambiguous. The CDR3 is made up of 13 amino acids. CDR1 MNHEY and CDR2 SMNVEV come from the germline V gene (reference sequence). Trimming took off 4 bases at V and 3 bases at J, with 10 bases between the two ends. The CDR3 DNA reads TGTGCCAGCAGTTCCCGGGCCTACTACGAGCAGTACTTC. Amino acid sequence: CASSSRAYYEQYF.

This clonotype was seen repeatedly, ten times or more. The chain couples TRBV10-3 to TRBJ2-7, with 7 nucleotides matching TRBD1. Unmatched junction bases numbered 4, after V lost 6 bases and J lost 5 bases. CDR3 length equals 12 residues. The germline V gene encodes CDR1 ENHRY and CDR2 SYGVKD. CDR3 protein: CAIRATGDEQYF. The CDR3 DNA reads as TGTGCCATCAGGGCTACAGGGGACGAGCAGTACTTC.

The chain links TRBV15 to TRBJ2-2; perhaps D is TRBD1 or TRBD2 (5 bases each). The CDR3 sequence is 17 residues long. CDR1 is LNHNV, CDR2 YYDKDF, per germline (reference sequence). V lost 3 bases, J lost 3 bases, and 17 bases lay in between. CDR3 loop: CATSRPGSGTYTGELFF. The CDR3 nucleotides are TGTGCCACCAGCAGGCCAGGTTCCGGGACCTACACCGGGGAGCTGTTTTTT.

This clonotype was found many times. The genes are TRBV20-1 and TRBJ2-7; 8 bases are shared with TRBD1. This CDR3 comprises 13 residues. The V gene end was trimmed by 3 bases and the J gene end by 5 bases; junction bases not matched to a gene: 6. Germline V lookup: CDR1 DFQATT, CDR2 SNEGSKA (reference sequence). CDR3: CSARGRGHNEQYF. As DNA, the CDR3 is TGCAGTGCTAGGGGCAGGGGGCACAACGAGCAGTACTTC.

This clonotype showed up many times. This sequence joins TRBV12-3 or TRBV12-4 and TRBJ2-3; D may be TRBD2 (7 bases). The CDR3 spans 19 residues. The V end lost 5 bases, the J end lost 4 bases, and 28 bases lay between the germline ends. CDR3 sequence: CASSPAIPPRGAYADTQYF. CDR3 nucleotide sequence: TGTGCCAGCAGTCCAGCGATACCCCCCCGGGGGGCGTACGCAGATACGCAGTATTTT.

The chain is built from TRBV9 and TRBJ2-1; a weak D match, TRBD1 (5 bases). The CDR3 has 13 amino acids. Germline assignment: CDR1 SGDLS and CDR2 YYNGEE. Trimming pared 3 bases from V and 4 bases from J, leaving 8 bases between. CDR3 nucleotides: TGTGCCAGCAGCGGGAACAGGTACAATGAGCAGTTCTTC. This gives the protein CASSGNRYNEQFF.

This clonotype was counted only a few times. One junction end does not reproduce the germline sequence, and a read error may be involved. V is TRBV9 and J is TRBJ2-7; TRBD1 aligns across 8 bases. The CDR3 is 15 residues long. CDR1 SGDLS and CDR2 YYNGEE come from the germline V gene. The CDR3 bases are TGTGCCAACAGCGTACATGGACAGGGTGGTTCCGAGCAGTACTTC. Amino acids: CANSVHGQGGSEQYF.

This clonotype has a count of ten or more. The rearrangement uses TRBV6-1 and TRBJ2-2, with D possibly matching TRBD2 (5 bases). From germline, CDR1 is MNHNS and CDR2 SASEGT. CDR3 length: 15 amino acids. Trimming cost V 4 bases and J 5 bases, with 14 bases left between them. The CDR3 sequence is CASSGIRTGTGELFF. The CDR3 DNA sequence: TGTGCCAGCAGTGGAATTCGGACTGGGACCGGGGAGCTGTTTTTT.